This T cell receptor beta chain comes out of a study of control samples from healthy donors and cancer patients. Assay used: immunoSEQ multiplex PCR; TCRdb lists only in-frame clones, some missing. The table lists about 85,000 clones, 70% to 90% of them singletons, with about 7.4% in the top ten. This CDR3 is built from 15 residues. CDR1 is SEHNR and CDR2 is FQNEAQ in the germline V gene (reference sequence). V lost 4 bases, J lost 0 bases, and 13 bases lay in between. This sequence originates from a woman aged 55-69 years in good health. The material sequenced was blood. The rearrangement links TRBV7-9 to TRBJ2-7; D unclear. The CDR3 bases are TGTGCCAGCAGCTCTCGACCCGATGGCTCCTACGAGCAGTACTTC. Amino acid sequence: CASSSRPDGSYEQYF.